This TCR beta chain originates from a study of PD-1 blockade in classical Hodgkin lymphoma. The CDR3 length is 16 residues. Looked up from germline, CDR1 is LGHNA and CDR2 is YSLEER. The V gene lost 0 bases and the J gene lost 3 bases, with 12 bases spanning the gap. Clones were sequenced by immunoSEQ multiplex PCR, and TCRdb holds only the in-frame ones, with some missing. The table lists about 24,000 clones, approximately 69% of them singletons. Every single patient, without exception, relapsed after autologous stem cell transplantation, and brentuximab vedotin exposure varied. The chain carries TRBV4-3 and TRBJ2-1; D is possibly TRBD1 (6 bases). The receptor's source is a human donor with classical Hodgkin lymphoma. The sequencing used peripheral blood mononuclear cells (PBMCs), collected at baseline. CDR3 protein: CASSQEYRVRYNEQFF. The CDR3 DNA reads TGCGCCAGCAGCCAAGAATACAGGGTACGCTACAATGAGCAGTTCTTC.